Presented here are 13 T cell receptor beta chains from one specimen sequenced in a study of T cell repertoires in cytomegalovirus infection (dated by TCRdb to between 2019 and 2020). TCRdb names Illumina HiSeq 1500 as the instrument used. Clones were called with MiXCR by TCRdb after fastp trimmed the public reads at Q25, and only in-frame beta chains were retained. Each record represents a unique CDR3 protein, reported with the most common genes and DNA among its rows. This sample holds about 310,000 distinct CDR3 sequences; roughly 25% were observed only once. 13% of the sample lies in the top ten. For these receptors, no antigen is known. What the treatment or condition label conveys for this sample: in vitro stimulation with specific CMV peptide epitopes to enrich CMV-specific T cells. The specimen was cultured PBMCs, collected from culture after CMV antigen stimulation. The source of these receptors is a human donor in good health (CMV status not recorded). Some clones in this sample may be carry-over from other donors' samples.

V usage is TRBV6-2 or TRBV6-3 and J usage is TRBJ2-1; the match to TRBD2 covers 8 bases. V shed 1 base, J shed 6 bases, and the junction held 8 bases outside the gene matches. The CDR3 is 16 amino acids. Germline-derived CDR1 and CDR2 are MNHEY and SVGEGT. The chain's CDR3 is CASSYWRLATTNEQFF. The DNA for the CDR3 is TGTGCCAGCAGTTACTGGCGACTAGCGACCACCAATGAGCAGTTCTTC.

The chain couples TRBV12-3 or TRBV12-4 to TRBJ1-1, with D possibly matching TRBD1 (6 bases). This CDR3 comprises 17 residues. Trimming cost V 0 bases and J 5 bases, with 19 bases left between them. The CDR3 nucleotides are TGTGCCAGCAGTTTAGCGCTCGGGGGCTCAGGAAAAACTGAAGCTTTCTTT. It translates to CASSLALGGSGKTEAFF.

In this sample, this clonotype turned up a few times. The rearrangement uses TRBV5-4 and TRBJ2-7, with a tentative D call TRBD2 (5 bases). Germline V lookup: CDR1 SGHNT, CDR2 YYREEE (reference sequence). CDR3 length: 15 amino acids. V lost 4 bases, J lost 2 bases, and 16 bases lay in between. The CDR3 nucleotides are TGTGCCAGCAGCCCCCAAGCGGACGCTACCTACGAGCAGTACTTC. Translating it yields CASSPQADATYEQYF.

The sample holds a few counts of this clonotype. CDR3 sequence: CASRGSGRAEETQYF. CDR3 DNA: TGTGCCAGCAGAGGGAGCGGGAGGGCCGAGGAGACCCAGTACTTC. The chain couples TRBV7-2 to TRBJ2-5, with 10 bases lining up with TRBD2. Looked up from germline, CDR1 is SGHTA and CDR2 is FQGNSA. The CDR3 is made up of 15 amino acids. The V and J ends lost 6 bases and 5 bases, in that order; junction bases with no gene match: 9.

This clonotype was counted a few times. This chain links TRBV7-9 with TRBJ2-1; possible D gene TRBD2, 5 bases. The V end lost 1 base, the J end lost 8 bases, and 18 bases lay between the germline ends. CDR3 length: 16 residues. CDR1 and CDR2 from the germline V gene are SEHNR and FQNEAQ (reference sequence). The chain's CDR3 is CASSLVGGRTPYEQFF. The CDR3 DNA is TGTGCCAGCAGCTTAGTCGGTGGGAGAACGCCATATGAGCAGTTCTTC.

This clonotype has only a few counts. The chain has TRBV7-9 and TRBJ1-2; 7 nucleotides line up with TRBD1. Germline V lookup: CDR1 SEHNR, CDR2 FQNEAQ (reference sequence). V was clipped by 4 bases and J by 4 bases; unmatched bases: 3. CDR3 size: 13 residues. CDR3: CASSYRQGYGYTF. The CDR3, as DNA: TGTGCCAGCAGCTACCGACAGGGCTATGGCTACACCTTC.

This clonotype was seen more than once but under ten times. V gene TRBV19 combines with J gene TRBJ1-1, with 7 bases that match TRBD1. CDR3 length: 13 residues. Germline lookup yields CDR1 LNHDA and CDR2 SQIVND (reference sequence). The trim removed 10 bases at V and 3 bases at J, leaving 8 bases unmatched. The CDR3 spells CATHRGWYTEAFF. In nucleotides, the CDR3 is TGTGCCACCCACAGGGGATGGTACACTGAAGCTTTCTTT.

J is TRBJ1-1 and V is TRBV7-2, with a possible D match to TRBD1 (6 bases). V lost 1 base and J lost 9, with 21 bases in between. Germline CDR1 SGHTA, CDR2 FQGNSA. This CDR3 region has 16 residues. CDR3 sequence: CASSLEPPGGISQAFF. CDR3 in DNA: TGTGCCAGCAGCTTAGAGCCACCCGGGGGCATATCCCAAGCTTTCTTT. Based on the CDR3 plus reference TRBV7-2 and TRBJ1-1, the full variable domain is GAGVSQSPSNKVTEKGKDVELRCDPISGHTALYWYRQSLGQGLEFLIYFQGNSAPDKSGLPSDRFSAERTGGSVSTLTIQRTQQEDSAVYLCASSLEPPGGISQAFFGQGTRLTVV.

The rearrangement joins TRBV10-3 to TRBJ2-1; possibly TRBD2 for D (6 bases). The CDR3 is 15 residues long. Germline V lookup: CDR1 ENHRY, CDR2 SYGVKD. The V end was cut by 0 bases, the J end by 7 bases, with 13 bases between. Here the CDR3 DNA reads TGTGCCATCAGTGAGTCGATCATGACTAGTAATGAGCAGTTCTTC. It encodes CAISESIMTSNEQFF.

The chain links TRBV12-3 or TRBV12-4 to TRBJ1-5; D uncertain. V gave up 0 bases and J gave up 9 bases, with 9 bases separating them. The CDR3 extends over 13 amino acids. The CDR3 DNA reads TGTGCCAGCAGTTTAGCCACGGGTTGGCCCCAGCATTTT. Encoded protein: CASSLATGWPQHF.

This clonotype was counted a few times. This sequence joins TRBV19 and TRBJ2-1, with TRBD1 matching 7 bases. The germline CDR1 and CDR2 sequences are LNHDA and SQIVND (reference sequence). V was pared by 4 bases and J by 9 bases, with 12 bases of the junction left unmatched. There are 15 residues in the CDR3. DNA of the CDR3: TGTGCCAGTAGTAACCGGGACAGCCTAGGGGCTGAGCAGTTCTTC. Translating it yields CASSNRDSLGAEQFF.

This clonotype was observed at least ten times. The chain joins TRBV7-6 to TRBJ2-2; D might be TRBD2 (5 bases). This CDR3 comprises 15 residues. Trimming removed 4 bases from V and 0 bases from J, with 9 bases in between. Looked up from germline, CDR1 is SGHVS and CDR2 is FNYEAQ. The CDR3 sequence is CASSSGGTNTGELFF. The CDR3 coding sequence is TGTGCCAGCAGCTCCGGAGGAACGAACACCGGGGAGCTGTTTTTT.

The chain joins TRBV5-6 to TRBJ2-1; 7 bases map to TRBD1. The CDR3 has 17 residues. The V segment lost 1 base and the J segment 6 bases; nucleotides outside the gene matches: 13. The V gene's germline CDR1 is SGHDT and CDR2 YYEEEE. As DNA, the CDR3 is TGTGCCAGCAGCTTGAGGACAGGTCATGTAGTATCCAATGAGCAGTTCTTC. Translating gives CASSLRTGHVVSNEQFF.